The sequence of this T cell receptor beta chain was determined in a study of cytomegalovirus exposure and HLA in healthy donors. The wider study: A preliminary data release comprised approximately 85 million unique TCRs obtained from HLA-typed donors. Study-wide points: The authors considered a cluster of highly shared sequence variants likely to be a sequencing artifact. Usually a TCR sequence was rare, but some public TCRs were found in many donors.

13 Jbeta primers and 60 Vbeta primers were used for the PCR. Clones were sequenced by immunoSEQ multiplex PCR, and TCRdb holds only the in-frame ones, with some missing. The sample lists about 57,000 clones, 70% to 75% occurring once. Germline-derived CDR1 and CDR2 are SGHVS and FQNEAQ. Trimming took 3 bases from V and 9 from J; bases not matched to a gene: 12. The CDR3 is 16 residues long. This clone was recorded a few times. The antigen remains unidentified. The receptor comes from a man aged 30-40 years in good health and CMV-seropositive. This chain uses TRBV7-8 with TRBJ2-1; TRBD2 agrees at 9 bases. The sequencing input was PBMCs. CDR3 in DNA: TGTGCCAGCAGCTTTTCCCGGAGTAGCGGGGGTATTGAGCAGTTCTTC. It codes for CASSFSRSSGGIEQFF. Variable domain in full (rest from reference TRBV7-8 and TRBJ2-1): GAGVSQSPRYKVAKRGQDVALRCDPISGHVSLFWYQQALGQGPEFLTYFQNEAQLDKSGLPSDRFFAERPEGSVSTLKIQRTQQEDSAVYLCASSFSRSSGGIEQFFGPGTRLTVL.